This T cell receptor (beta chain) is drawn from a study of monozygotic twins with inflammatory bowel disease. Template switching appended UMIs that held a 6-nucleotide sample barcode. Following a re-call of the 5' RACE reads, TCRdb has one entry per CDR3 protein and lacks DNA. The table lists some 330,000 distinct CDR3 sequences. RNA in its total form was extracted from whole blood, and T cells were not sorted. The sequencing sample was made of blood. This TCR came from a human donor with ulcerative colitis or Crohn's disease, or a healthy co-twin of an affected twin (not recorded which).

CDR3: CASSSGTGGALGNIQYF. This chain uses TRBV5-1 with TRBJ2-4; TCRdb picks TRBD1, but there is no DNA to check that call. Germline loops: CDR1 SGHRS, CDR2 YFSETQ. CDR3 length: 17 residues.